The 27 T cell receptor beta chains listed next were all sequenced from one sample in a study of T cell responses to AZD1222 COVID-19 vaccine. The table came from immunoSEQ multiplex PCR; TCRdb's copy has only in-frame clones and leaves some out. The table lists approximately 180,000 clones, 92% of them singletons, with roughly 10% in the top ten. This specimen consisted of peripheral blood, obtained on day 0 of AZD1222 vaccination. These receptors all stem from an adult in good health.

CDR3 residues: CASSPSRGESPLHF. The CDR3 region has the DNA TGTGCCAGCAGCCCCTCCCGGGGAGAATCACCCCTCCACTTT. The rearrangement joins TRBV3-1 (or the pseudogene TRBV3-2) to TRBJ1-6; no clear D. This CDR3 contains 14 residues. Trimming removed 4 bases at V and 10 bases at J, with 14 bases between. The germline CDR1 and CDR2 sequences are LGHDT and YNNKEL (reference sequence).

V and J are TRBV7-2 and TRBJ1-1; 8 nucleotides match TRBD1. V lost 3 bases to trimming and J lost 11 bases; unmatched junction nucleotides: 17. The length of the CDR3 is 16 residues. Germline assignment: CDR1 SGHTA and CDR2 FQGNSA. This chain's CDR3 is CASSFSGTGPFGEAFF. CDR3 in DNA: TGTGCCAGCAGCTTCTCCGGGACAGGCCCCTTCGGGGAGGCTTTCTTT.

A few counts support this clone. V is TRBV27 and J is TRBJ2-7; 8 bases match TRBD2. The junction had 10 bases not matched to a gene; V was cut back by 3 bases and J by 12 bases. Germline loops: CDR1 MNHEY, CDR2 SMNVEV (reference sequence). The length of the CDR3 is 13 residues. CDR3 protein: CASSFSGAKTWYV. The CDR3 bases are TGTGCCAGCAGTTTTAGCGGGGCAAAGACTTGGTACGTC.

The chain is built from TRBV5-1 and TRBJ1-2; the D is unclear. The CDR3 has 12 amino acids. Per the germline V gene, CDR1 is SGHRS and CDR2 is YFSETQ. V lost 4 bases to trimming and J lost 8 bases, with 12 bases between them. Written as DNA, the CDR3 is TGCGCCAGCAGCCAAGACAAACGGGGCTACACCTTC. This sequence encodes CASSQDKRGYTF.

The V gene is TRBV7-9, the J gene TRBJ1-4; D uncertain. The CDR3 is 15 amino acids. Per germline, CDR1 SEHNR and CDR2 FQNEAQ (reference sequence). Trimming shortened V by 3 bases and J by 7 bases, and 15 bases separated the two germline ends. The CDR3 protein is CASSFSRLVGEKLFF. In nucleotides, the CDR3 is TGTGCCAGCAGCTTTTCCCGATTGGTGGGTGAAAAACTGTTTTTT. Complete variable domain (other parts from reference TRBV7-9 and TRBJ1-4): DTGVSQNPRHKITKRGQNVTFRCDPISEHNRLYWYRQTLGQGPEFLTYFQNEAQLEKSRLLSDRFSAERPKGSFSTLEIQRTEQGDSAMYLCASSFSRLVGEKLFFGSGTQLSVL.

This chain connects TRBV20-1 to TRBJ2-7; D call uncertain. CDR1 and CDR2 (germline): DFQATT, SNEGSKA (reference sequence). V was shortened by 2 bases and J by 3 bases, with 5 bases between the two germline ends. The CDR3 extends over 11 amino acids. In nucleotides, the CDR3 is TGCAGTGCTAGACAGGACTACGAGCAGTACTTC. As protein: CSARQDYEQYF.

This clone was recorded once. The rearrangement uses TRBV7-6 and TRBJ2-7; no clear D. This CDR3 region has 13 residues. Germline V gives CDR1 SGHVS, CDR2 FNYEAQ. The V gene lost 3 bases and the J gene lost 3 bases, with 9 bases spanning the gap. The CDR3 reads CASSLGADYEQYF. CDR3 coding DNA: TGTGCCAGCAGCTTGGGCGCCGACTACGAGCAGTACTTC.

The count of this clone is one. The chain uses TRBV6-2 or TRBV6-3 and TRBJ2-1; 8 bases agree with TRBD1. The CDR3 is 15 residues long. Trimming took 1 base from V and 6 from J; bases not matched to a gene: 5. Germline V gene lookup returns CDR1 MNHEY and CDR2 SVGEGT. CDR3 in amino acids: CASSYFQGASNEQFF. Here the CDR3 DNA reads TGTGCCAGCAGTTACTTCCAGGGGGCATCCAATGAGCAGTTCTTC.

This chain connects TRBV3-1 (or the pseudogene TRBV3-2) to TRBJ2-1, with D perhaps TRBD1 (5 bases). Deletions cut 1 base from V and 8 bases from J, with 18 bases between. This CDR3 is built from 16 residues. Germline V gene sequence: CDR1 LGHDT, CDR2 YNNKEL (reference sequence). For the CDR3, the DNA is TGTGCCAGCAGCCAAGGAAAGGGGCGCTTGAGCGATGAGCAGTTCTTC. It specifies CASSQGKGRLSDEQFF.

The chain links TRBV24-1 to TRBJ1-2, with 8 bases identical to TRBD1. CDR1 and CDR2 from the germline V gene are KGHDR and SFDVKD. V was clipped by 5 bases and J by 6 bases; unmatched bases: 16. This CDR3 is 17 amino acids long. The CDR3 loop is CATSGHGQGEEKNGYTF. The CDR3, as DNA: TGTGCCACCAGTGGTCATGGACAGGGTGAAGAAAAGAATGGCTACACCTTC.

This chain connects TRBV7-8 to TRBJ2-1; D remains unclear. V was cut by 5 bases and J by 6 bases, with 5 bases left in between. Looked up from germline, CDR1 is SGHVS and CDR2 is FQNEAQ. The CDR3 contains 11 residues. DNA for the CDR3: TGTGCCAGCAGCCCATCCAATGAGCAGTTCTTC. Translation gives CASSPSNEQFF.

This clone was observed a single time. The chain carries TRBV2 and TRBJ2-1, with D perhaps TRBD1 (6 bases). This CDR3 region has 16 residues. CDR1 is SNHLY and CDR2 is FYNNEI in the germline V gene. Trimming shortened V by 3 bases and J by 12 bases, and 24 bases separated the two germline ends. CDR3 residues: CASSERGTPRIRGQFF. DNA of the CDR3: TGTGCCAGCAGTGAGAGAGGGACACCGCGGATACGGGGGCAGTTCTTC.

As regards this clone: The junction differs from germline at one of its ends, possibly a read error. The V and J genes are TRBV27 and TRBJ2-1; 7 bases fit TRBD1. This CDR3 is 12 amino acids long. CDR1 MNHEY and CDR2 SMNVEV come from the germline V gene (reference sequence). Here the CDR3 reads CASSFRGQAKLF. CDR3 sequence (DNA): TGTGCCAGCAGTTTTCGAGGACAGGCCAAGCTCTTC.

For this clone: Within the sample, other DNA sequences also encode this same CDR3. CDR3 nucleotides: TGTGCCAGCAGCCGGGGACAGGGAAACTATGGCTACACCTTC. Its protein product is CASSRGQGNYGYTF. The rearrangement links TRBV28 to TRBJ1-2; 9 bases align to TRBD1. With V trimmed by 6 bases and J by 2 bases, 4 bases remained unmatched. This CDR3 has 14 amino acids. Per the germline V gene, CDR1 is MDHEN and CDR2 is SYDVKM.

The chain combines TRBV5-1 with TRBJ1-6; 9 nucleotides align to TRBD1. From germline, CDR1 is SGHRS and CDR2 YFSETQ. With 4 bases clipped from V and 6 bases from J, the junction kept 8 bases outside the gene matches. There are 16 residues in the CDR3. The CDR3 DNA sequence: TGCGCCAGCAGCGCACAGGGGGCTCGTAGTAATTCACCCCTCCACTTT. The encoded protein is CASSAQGARSNSPLHF. Complete variable domain (other parts from reference TRBV5-1 and TRBJ1-6): KAGVTQTPRYLIKTRGQQVTLSCSPISGHRSVSWYQQTPGQGLQFLFEYFSETQRNKGNFPGRFSGRQFSNSRSEMNVSTLELGDSALYLCASSAQGARSNSPLHFGNGTRLTVT.

The chain couples TRBV5-6 to TRBJ2-3; D uncertain. The V gene's germline CDR1 is SGHDT and CDR2 YYEEEE. This CDR3 has 11 amino acids. V lost 0 bases and J 6 bases, leaving 2 bases between the germline ends. CDR3 DNA: TGTGCCAGCAGCTTGGGGGATACGCAGTATTTT. It translates to CASSLGDTQYF.

V usage is TRBV3-1 (or the pseudogene TRBV3-2) and J usage is TRBJ1-5; D not resolved. Trimming shortened V by 4 bases and J by 0 bases, and 10 bases separated the two germline ends. The CDR3 contains 15 residues. Germline CDR1 is LGHDT and CDR2 is YNNKEL (reference sequence). Here the CDR3 DNA reads TGTGCCAGCAGCCGTGGGCCAGCTAGCAATCAGCCCCAGCATTTT. This sequence encodes CASSRGPASNQPQHF.

The J gene is TRBJ2-1, the V gene TRBV18; D might be TRBD1 or TRBD2, each matching 5 bases. The CDR3 runs to 15 residues. V lost 6 bases, J lost 0 bases, and 12 bases lay in between. Looked up from germline, CDR1 is KGHSH and CDR2 is LQKENI. CDR3 nucleotides: TGTGCCAGCTCTTCGACTGGGGGCTCCTACAATGAGCAGTTCTTC. Translation gives CASSSTGGSYNEQFF.

At least ten counts were recorded for this clone. The J gene is TRBJ2-5, the V gene TRBV19; 8 nucleotides agree with TRBD2. In germline, CDR1 is LNHDA, CDR2 SQIVND (reference sequence). The CDR3 runs 12 residues. V was pared by 6 bases and J by 4 bases, with 1 base of the junction left unmatched. CDR3 sequence reads: CASRLAGETQYF. CDR3 nucleotide sequence: TGTGCCAGTAGGCTAGCGGGAGAGACCCAGTACTTC.

V gene TRBV7-6 combines with J gene TRBJ2-1; 7 nucleotides match TRBD2. With 5 bases clipped from V and 4 bases from J, the junction kept 8 bases outside the gene matches. This CDR3 spans 15 amino acids. Germline CDR1 is SGHVS and CDR2 is FNYEAQ. The CDR3: CASSRSGANYNEQFF. CDR3 nucleotide sequence: TGTGCCAGCAGCAGAAGCGGGGCTAATTACAATGAGCAGTTCTTC.

The chain combines TRBV4-2 with TRBJ2-2; tentative D call: TRBD1 (5 bases). The CDR3 is 15 residues long. The V end lost 0 bases, the J end lost 7 bases, and 12 bases lay between the germline ends. Germline V CDR1 and CDR2: LGHNA, YNFKEQ. The CDR3 sequence: CASSQDQGRNGELFF. In DNA form, the CDR3 reads TGTGCCAGCAGCCAAGATCAGGGTAGAAACGGGGAGCTGTTTTTT.

This sequence joins TRBV13 and TRBJ2-5; D call uncertain. The V end lost 5 bases, the J end lost 9 bases, and 13 bases lay between the germline ends. The CDR3 runs to 12 residues. The germline CDR1 and CDR2 sequences are PRHDT and FYEKMQ (reference sequence). The CDR3 bases are TGTGCCAGCAGCCTCCAGGACGGCCCCCAGTACTTC. Translated: CASSLQDGPQYF.

CDR3 protein: CASSQTRRGNTIYF. CDR3 DNA sequence: TGTGCCAGCAGCCAAACCCGAAGGGGAAACACCATATATTTT. V is TRBV3-1 (or the pseudogene TRBV3-2) and J is TRBJ1-3; D ambiguous. Trimming took 2 bases from V and 4 from J, leaving 9 bases between them. Per germline, CDR1 LGHDT and CDR2 YNNKEL (reference sequence). CDR3 length equals 14 residues.

The chain links TRBV27 to TRBJ2-3, with D hard to call. This CDR3 is built from 13 residues. The germline CDR1 and CDR2 sequences are MNHEY and SMNVEV (reference sequence). Trimming shortened V by 5 bases and J by 6 bases, and 12 bases separated the two germline ends. The CDR3 here is CASSTGRRDTQYF. The CDR3 DNA follows: TGTGCCAGCAGTACCGGCCGCCGGGATACGCAGTATTTT.

V and J are TRBV19 and TRBJ2-7; 10 bases agree with TRBD2. This CDR3 has 16 amino acids. Germline V lookup: CDR1 LNHDA, CDR2 SQIVND (reference sequence). V gave up 10 bases and J gave up 1 base; unmatched junction bases: 13. The CDR3 protein is CATSLIVAGGSYEQYF. For the CDR3, the DNA is TGTGCCACCTCCCTAATAGTAGCGGGAGGATCCTACGAGCAGTACTTC.

The genes are TRBV7-9 and TRBJ1-6; 11 nucleotides align to TRBD1. CDR1 and CDR2 (germline): SEHNR, FQNEAQ (reference sequence). The CDR3 totals 19 residues. Trimming took 6 bases from V and 0 from J; bases not matched to a gene: 10. CDR3 region: CASRTGQGGSSSYNSPLHF. The CDR3 DNA follows: TGTGCCAGCAGAACGGGACAGGGGGGATCCAGCTCCTATAATTCACCCCTCCACTTT.

CDR3 in DNA: TGTGCCAGCTCACCCGGTGGCTCTCTCAGGGGGGAAACCCTCCACTTT. This codes for CASSPGGSLRGETLHF. The chain uses TRBV18 and TRBJ1-6; 7 positions agree with TRBD1. The V gene end was trimmed by 3 bases and the J gene end by 14 bases; junction bases not matched to a gene: 16. This CDR3 spans 16 amino acids. The germline V gene encodes CDR1 KGHSH and CDR2 LQKENI.